The present T cell receptor beta chain was sequenced within a study of technical replicates of blood from several donors. Only in-frame clones appear in the TCRdb table, and some are missing; sequencing was by immunoSEQ multiplex PCR. The sample shows about 94,000 clones, approximately 96% of them seen only once. V dropped 6 bases and J dropped 3; count of bases not matched to a gene: 16. This CDR3 spans 19 amino acids. In germline, CDR1 is MDHEN, CDR2 SYDVKM. This clone was observed a single time. The source of this sequence is a human donor in good health. The source material was T cells isolated from PBMCs. The J gene is TRBJ2-3, the V gene TRBV28, with 12 bases fitting TRBD2. The CDR3 reads CASSPTPPGLAGMTDTQYF. The CDR3 bases are TGTGCCAGCAGCCCAACCCCACCGGGACTAGCGGGTATGACAGATACGCAGTATTTT.